The 3 T cell receptor beta chains in this list originate from one sample, sequenced in a study of T cells in Graves' hyperthyroidism and ophthalmopathy. What was amplified from RNA transcripts were TCR beta CDR3 regions. Researchers ran a first-round RT-PCR on the TCR CDR3 using the HTBI primer set. TCRdb reprocessed the multiplex PCR reads via MiXCR and lists one record per CDR3 protein. The sample includes around 300,000 distinct CDR3 sequences, 20% to 25% of them seen just once. The sample consisted of blood. These receptors originate from a man aged 25 to 40 with Graves' ophthalmopathy.

This clonotype was picked up a small number of times. The rearrangement uses TRBV6-1 and TRBJ2-7; tentatively, D is TRBD2 (5 bases). The CDR3 contains 14 residues. Trimming left V 6 bases short and J 2 bases short, with 14 bases between. CDR1 and CDR2 from the germline V gene are MNHNS and SASEGT. In DNA, the CDR3 is TGTGCCAGCAGGAGCGGACGGAAGACCTACGAGCAGTACTTC. It encodes CASRSGRKTYEQYF.

This clonotype occurred a few times. This chain connects TRBV15 to TRBJ2-7, with 12 bases that match TRBD1. This CDR3 region has 15 residues. Germline V gene data show CDR1 as LNHNV and CDR2 as YYDKDF (reference sequence). Trimming at V came to 3 bases and at J to 7 bases, leaving 7 bases not matched to a gene. The CDR3 spells CATSSEGQGASEQYF. Here the CDR3 DNA reads TGTGCCACCAGCAGCGAGGGACAGGGGGCGAGTGAGCAGTACTTC.

This clonotype was picked up a small number of times. The V gene is TRBV5-1, the J gene TRBJ2-2; 15 bases match TRBD2. Germline values: CDR1 SGHRS, CDR2 YFSETQ. The CDR3 runs 16 residues. V was clipped by 4 bases and J by 6 bases; unmatched bases: 4. Written as DNA, the CDR3 is TGCGCCAGCAGCGGTGGACTAGCGGGAGGGGCCGGGGAGCTGTTTTTT. Translating gives CASSGGLAGGAGELFF.